Given below is one TCR beta chain in context. The data are from a study of blood T cell repertoires in COVID-19. Study-wide background: In each case, the material was cDNA or gDNA derived from T cells, B-cell-depleted T cells, or PBMCs.

The V gene's germline CDR1 is SGHVS and CDR2 FNYEAQ. V shed 3 bases and J shed 0 bases, with 8 bases lying between them. The CDR3 loop spans 15 amino acids. Authors' methods: Scientists estimated how many nucleated cells there were by amplifying reference gene primers. Libraries were prepared by immunoSEQ multiplex PCR; TCRdb keeps only in-frame clonotypes and omits some of them. The V and J calls and the clone size are those of that table, but D and trimming were determined from the DNA. The sample consists of around 200,000 clones, around 80% of them appearing once. This chain joins TRBV7-6 and TRBJ2-2; D is possibly TRBD2 (5 bases). The sequenced sample consisted of peripheral blood. This TCR was sampled from a human donor in a cohort sampled during active COVID-19. CDR3 in DNA: TGTGCCAGCAGCTTCCGCGGGTCGAACACCGGGGAGCTGTTTTTT. Residues: CASSFRGSNTGELFF. Variable domain in full (rest from reference TRBV7-6 and TRBJ2-2): GAGVSQSPRYKVTKRGQDVALRCDPISGHVSLYWYRQALGQGPEFLTYFNYEAQQDKSGLPNDRFSAERPEGSISTLTIQRTEQRDSAMYRCASSFRGSNTGELFFGEGSRLTVL.